Listed below are T cell receptor beta chains from one sample, sequenced in a study of cytomegalovirus exposure and HLA in healthy donors. Sequencing used immunoSEQ multiplex PCR; TCRdb keeps in-frame clones, though not all of them. The table records 150,000 to 200,000 clones, about 76% of them present only once. The sample was PBMCs. Receptors originate from a woman in her forties or fifties in good health and CMV-seronegative. The CDR3 runs from the conserved cysteine through the conserved F or W. A D gene is named only where the DNA matches it firmly. Only part of the rows carry a size: once, few, many, or a class if the clone is expanded.

v_call: TRBV14
clone_size: -
d_call: TRBD2
cdr3_length: 12
j_call: TRBJ2-7
cdr3_nt: TGTGCCAGCCAACTAGCGGGGGGCCGCCAGTACTTC
cdr3_aa: CASQLAGGRQYF

v_call: TRBV15
clone_size: -
d_call: TRBD1
cdr3_length: 16
j_call: TRBJ2-7
cdr3_nt: TGTGCCACCAGCAGGTCAAGGACAGGGGGCTTGGACGAGCAGTACTTC
cdr3_aa: CATSRSRTGGLDEQYF

v_call: TRBV4-1
clone_size: once
d_call: -
cdr3_length: 15
j_call: TRBJ2-7
cdr3_nt: TGCGCCAGCAGCCAAGAACCGGGAACGATCCACGAGCAGTACTTC
cdr3_aa: CASSQEPGTIHEQYF

v_call: TRBV15
clone_size: -
d_call: TRBD1
cdr3_length: 22
j_call: TRBJ1-4
cdr3_nt: TGTGCCACCAGCAGATTCCCAGGACAGGGAAAACTACTGCAGGCAACTAATGAAAAACTGTTTTTT
cdr3_aa: CATSRFPGQGKLLQATNEKLFF

v_call: TRBV28
clone_size: -
d_call: TRBD1
cdr3_length: 15
j_call: TRBJ1-2
cdr3_nt: TGTGCCAGCAGGACAGGACAGGGAAGTAACTATGGCTACACCTTC
cdr3_aa: CASRTGQGSNYGYTF

v_call: TRBV6-1
clone_size: -
d_call: -
cdr3_length: 14
j_call: TRBJ1-5
cdr3_nt: TGTGCCAGCAGCCAGGATGTGAGGGATCAGCCCCAGCATTTT
cdr3_aa: CASSQDVRDQPQHF

v_call: TRBV2
clone_size: -
d_call: TRBD2
cdr3_length: 19
j_call: TRBJ2-3
cdr3_nt: TGTGCCAGCAGTTCTCACTCTACCCTACTAGCGGGAGGTAAAGATACGCAGTATTTT
cdr3_aa: CASSSHSTLLAGGKDTQYF

v_call: TRBV27
clone_size: few
d_call: -
cdr3_length: 13
j_call: TRBJ1-1
cdr3_nt: TGTGCCAGCAGATACCAGCGGGGGCAGCAAGCTTTCTTT
cdr3_aa: CASRYQRGQQAFF

v_call: TRBV4-1
clone_size: once
d_call: -
cdr3_length: 15
j_call: TRBJ2-5
cdr3_nt: TGCGCCAGCAGCCCCGGAGACAGGTCCCCAGAGACCCAGTACTTC
cdr3_aa: CASSPGDRSPETQYF

v_call: TRBV5-1
clone_size: -
d_call: TRBD2
cdr3_length: 13
j_call: TRBJ2-5
cdr3_nt: TGCGCCAGCAGCCGGGAGGCGCAAGAGACCCAGTACTTC
cdr3_aa: CASSREAQETQYF

v_call: TRBV15
clone_size: -
d_call: -
cdr3_length: 17
j_call: TRBJ2-1
cdr3_nt: TGTGCCACCAGCAGAGTCCTGACCAATCTAGCCGGCGATGAGCAGTTCTTC
cdr3_aa: CATSRVLTNLAGDEQFF

v_call: TRBV6-5
clone_size: -
d_call: -
cdr3_length: 14
j_call: TRBJ1-2
cdr3_nt: TGTGCCAGCAGACGAAGTCTAATTAACTATGGCTACACCTTC
cdr3_aa: CASRRSLINYGYTF

v_call: TRBV6-5
clone_size: -
d_call: TRBD1
cdr3_length: 15
j_call: TRBJ2-2
cdr3_nt: TGTGCCAGCAGTTACGTACAGGGGGCAGGCGGGGAGCTGTTTTTT
cdr3_aa: CASSYVQGAGGELFF

v_call: TRBV23-1
clone_size: -
d_call: TRBD1
cdr3_length: 18
j_call: TRBJ2-6
cdr3_nt: TGCGCCAGCAGTCAATCGGGACAGGGGGCAGGGGGGGCCAACGTCCTGACTTTC
cdr3_aa: CASSQSGQGAGGANVLTF

v_call: TRBV6-1
clone_size: -
d_call: -
cdr3_length: 24
j_call: TRBJ1-2
cdr3_nt: TGTGCCAGCAGTGAAGCGCGGCGGGGGGTGTCGAGAGGGTTAATTGATCTAGCTAACTATGGCTACACCTTC
cdr3_aa: CASSEARRGVSRGLIDLANYGYTF

v_call: TRBV7-2
clone_size: -
d_call: TRBD1
cdr3_length: 17
j_call: TRBJ2-3
cdr3_nt: TGTGCCAGCAGCTCAGAGGACAGGGGGTTAAGCACAGATACGCAGTATTTT
cdr3_aa: CASSSEDRGLSTDTQYF

v_call: TRBV7-2
clone_size: -
d_call: -
cdr3_length: 15
j_call: TRBJ2-2
cdr3_nt: TGTGCCAGCAGGAGTGGCCTAGCGAACACCGGGGAGCTGTTTTTT
cdr3_aa: CASRSGLANTGELFF

v_call: TRBV29-1
clone_size: -
d_call: TRBD1
cdr3_length: 13
j_call: TRBJ1-5
cdr3_nt: TGCAGCGTCGCGGACAGGGGTTATCAGCCCCAGCATTTT
cdr3_aa: CSVADRGYQPQHF

v_call: TRBV6-5
clone_size: -
d_call: -
cdr3_length: 16
j_call: TRBJ1-1
cdr3_nt: TGTGCCAGCAGTTCACACGCCCCACAGGGCGTTGGGAAGGCTTTCTTT
cdr3_aa: CASSSHAPQGVGKAFF

v_call: TRBV4-3
clone_size: -
d_call: -
cdr3_length: 15
j_call: TRBJ2-1
cdr3_nt: TGCGCCAGCAGCCAAGATCTTGGCTTCTACAATGAGCAGTTCTTC
cdr3_aa: CASSQDLGFYNEQFF

v_call: TRBV7-2
clone_size: few
d_call: -
cdr3_length: 14
j_call: TRBJ2-2
cdr3_nt: TGTGCCAGCAGCTTTCGGGGAATGGCCGGGGAGCTGTTTTTT
cdr3_aa: CASSFRGMAGELFF

v_call: TRBV6-5
clone_size: -
d_call: -
cdr3_length: 12
j_call: TRBJ1-4
cdr3_nt: TGTGCCAGCAGTCCACATAATGAAAAACTGTTTTTT
cdr3_aa: CASSPHNEKLFF

v_call: TRBV7-9
clone_size: -
d_call: -
cdr3_length: 11
j_call: TRBJ2-1
cdr3_nt: TGTGCCAGCAGCTTACAGGGTGAGCAGTTCTTC
cdr3_aa: CASSLQGEQFF

v_call: TRBV4-1
clone_size: few
d_call: -
cdr3_length: 15
j_call: TRBJ2-2
cdr3_nt: TGCGCCAGCAGCCAAGGTCCTCTGTTCCCCGGGGAGCTGTTTTTT
cdr3_aa: CASSQGPLFPGELFF

v_call: TRBV6-5
clone_size: -
d_call: TRBD1
cdr3_length: 16
j_call: TRBJ1-1
cdr3_nt: TGTGCCAGCAGTTCTCCACATCGATACAGGGGGCGCGGGGCTTTCTTT
cdr3_aa: CASSSPHRYRGRGAFF

v_call: TRBV15
clone_size: -
d_call: -
cdr3_length: 13
j_call: TRBJ1-1
cdr3_nt: TGTGCCACCAGCAGATTCAGGTTGGATGAAGCTTTCTTT
cdr3_aa: CATSRFRLDEAFF

v_call: TRBV4-3
clone_size: -
d_call: -
cdr3_length: 13
j_call: TRBJ1-1
cdr3_nt: TGCGCCAGCAGCCCTTGGACAGCGGAGGTTGCTTTCTTT
cdr3_aa: CASSPWTAEVAFF

v_call: TRBV15
clone_size: -
d_call: -
cdr3_length: 14
j_call: TRBJ2-7
cdr3_nt: TGTGCCACCAGCAGAGTCGGGGTTGGTTACGAGCAGTACTTC
cdr3_aa: CATSRVGVGYEQYF

v_call: TRBV18
clone_size: -
d_call: -
cdr3_length: 14
j_call: TRBJ1-2
cdr3_nt: TGTGCCAGCTCACCCTTGACATCTAACTATGGCTACACCTTC
cdr3_aa: CASSPLTSNYGYTF

v_call: TRBV27
clone_size: once
d_call: TRBD1
cdr3_length: 17
j_call: TRBJ2-1
cdr3_nt: TGTGCCAGCAGTCCCTCTGGGGACAGGGGATCCTACAATGAGCAGTTCTTC
cdr3_aa: CASSPSGDRGSYNEQFF

v_call: TRBV6-5
clone_size: -
d_call: -
cdr3_length: 15
j_call: TRBJ2-3
cdr3_nt: TGTGCCAGCAGTTACGTAGGGAGCACTACCGATACGCAGTATTTT
cdr3_aa: CASSYVGSTTDTQYF

v_call: TRBV7-8
clone_size: -
d_call: TRBD2
cdr3_length: 19
j_call: TRBJ2-1
cdr3_nt: TGTGCCAGCAGCTCCCCATCGGGACTAGCGGGCGGGGATTGGAATGAGCAGTTCTTC
cdr3_aa: CASSSPSGLAGGDWNEQFF

v_call: TRBV6-6
clone_size: -
d_call: -
cdr3_length: 16
j_call: TRBJ1-3
cdr3_nt: TGTGCCAGCAGTTTGGGCAGGGCGGACTCTGGAAACACCATATATTTT
cdr3_aa: CASSLGRADSGNTIYF

v_call: TRBV5-5
clone_size: -
d_call: TRBD1
cdr3_length: 15
j_call: TRBJ1-1
cdr3_nt: TGTGCCAGCAGCTTTCAGGGGGCCTTGAACACTGAAGCTTTCTTT
cdr3_aa: CASSFQGALNTEAFF

v_call: TRBV10-2
clone_size: -
d_call: -
cdr3_length: 14
j_call: TRBJ1-5
cdr3_nt: TGCGCCAGCAGCGCTTCAGGGACTCGGCAGCCCCAGCATTTT
cdr3_aa: CASSASGTRQPQHF

v_call: TRBV9
clone_size: -
d_call: -
cdr3_length: 15
j_call: TRBJ1-5
cdr3_nt: TGTGCCAGCAGCCCAGGGGCCCGGGGCGGTCAGCCCCAGCATTTT
cdr3_aa: CASSPGARGGQPQHF

v_call: TRBV7-2
clone_size: -
d_call: TRBD1
cdr3_length: 15
j_call: TRBJ2-7
cdr3_nt: TGTGCCAGCAGCGAAGGGACAGGCCTTTTCTACGAGCAGTACTTC
cdr3_aa: CASSEGTGLFYEQYF

v_call: TRBV29-1
clone_size: -
d_call: TRBD1
cdr3_length: 14
j_call: TRBJ1-6
cdr3_nt: TGCAGCGTGAGAGAGGGGGCTATTAATTCACCCCTCCACTTT
cdr3_aa: CSVREGAINSPLHF

v_call: TRBV7-8
clone_size: few
d_call: -
cdr3_length: 14
j_call: TRBJ2-3
cdr3_nt: TGTGCCAGCAGCCTAGAGGGACTCTCAGATACGCAGTATTTT
cdr3_aa: CASSLEGLSDTQYF

v_call: TRBV28
clone_size: few
d_call: TRBD1
cdr3_length: 17
j_call: TRBJ2-4
cdr3_nt: TGTGCCAGCAGTTTGAGTGGGACAGGGTGGGCCAAAAACATTCAGTACTTC
cdr3_aa: CASSLSGTGWAKNIQYF

v_call: TRBV5-4
clone_size: -
d_call: -
cdr3_length: 15
j_call: TRBJ1-1
cdr3_nt: TGTGCCAGCAGCTTGGGGGGCCCAATGAACACTGAAGCTTTCTTT
cdr3_aa: CASSLGGPMNTEAFF

v_call: TRBV4-3
clone_size: -
d_call: -
cdr3_length: 14
j_call: TRBJ2-3
cdr3_nt: TGCGCCAGCAGCCAACAGGGGTTCGCGAATACGCAGTATTTT
cdr3_aa: CASSQQGFANTQYF

v_call: TRBV29-1
clone_size: -
d_call: -
cdr3_length: 13
j_call: TRBJ2-3
cdr3_nt: TGCAGCGTTCTGATAGCGGGCACAGATACGCAGTATTTT
cdr3_aa: CSVLIAGTDTQYF

v_call: TRBV10-3
clone_size: few
d_call: -
cdr3_length: 13
j_call: TRBJ2-7
cdr3_nt: TGTGCCATCAGTGACTCTAACCGGGGCGAGCAGTACTTC
cdr3_aa: CAISDSNRGEQYF

v_call: TRBV19
clone_size: -
d_call: -
cdr3_length: 13
j_call: TRBJ1-2
cdr3_nt: TGTGCCAGTAGTACTCAGGGTAACTATGGCTACACCTTC
cdr3_aa: CASSTQGNYGYTF

v_call: TRBV14
clone_size: -
d_call: -
cdr3_length: 15
j_call: TRBJ1-1
cdr3_nt: TGTGCCAGCAGCCAAGATCTCCCCGGGCGGGGGAAAGCTTTCTTT
cdr3_aa: CASSQDLPGRGKAFF

v_call: TRBV29-1
clone_size: -
d_call: TRBD1
cdr3_length: 15
j_call: TRBJ2-4
cdr3_nt: TGCAGCGTTTCACGGGACAGTATAGCCAAAAACATTCAGTACTTC
cdr3_aa: CSVSRDSIAKNIQYF

v_call: TRBV20-1
clone_size: once
d_call: -
cdr3_length: 11
j_call: TRBJ2-5
cdr3_nt: TGCAGTGCTAGAGTAGTGGAGACCCAGTACTTC
cdr3_aa: CSARVVETQYF

v_call: TRBV4-3
clone_size: -
d_call: -
cdr3_length: 14
j_call: TRBJ1-1
cdr3_nt: TGCGCCAGCAGCCAAGTTGGGGGGATTTCTGAAGCTTTCTTT
cdr3_aa: CASSQVGGISEAFF

v_call: TRBV2
clone_size: -
d_call: -
cdr3_length: 16
j_call: TRBJ2-3
cdr3_nt: TGTGCCAGCAGTGAATCTTTGGCAGGGCGAGTAGATACGCAGTATTTT
cdr3_aa: CASSESLAGRVDTQYF

v_call: TRBV20-1
clone_size: -
d_call: -
cdr3_length: 11
j_call: TRBJ1-3
cdr3_nt: TGCAGTGCTAGCCTTCCAAACACCATATATTTT
cdr3_aa: CSASLPNTIYF

v_call: TRBV27
clone_size: -
d_call: -
cdr3_length: 18
j_call: TRBJ1-2
cdr3_nt: TGTGCCAGCAGTTTATCCCCCCCGACGGGGAGCAACCGATATGGCTACACCTTC
cdr3_aa: CASSLSPPTGSNRYGYTF

v_call: TRBV4-3
clone_size: -
d_call: TRBD1
cdr3_length: 15
j_call: TRBJ2-1
cdr3_nt: TGCGCCAGCAGCCAAGAACAGGGGATCTTCAATGAGCAGTTCTTC
cdr3_aa: CASSQEQGIFNEQFF

v_call: TRBV7-8
clone_size: -
d_call: -
cdr3_length: 15
j_call: TRBJ1-4
cdr3_nt: TGTGCCAGCAGCCTCCAGCAGGGTAGTGGTGAAAAACTGTTTTTT
cdr3_aa: CASSLQQGSGEKLFF

v_call: TRBV2
clone_size: -
d_call: TRBD1
cdr3_length: 14
j_call: TRBJ1-1
cdr3_nt: TGTGCCAGCAGGTTGACAGGGGCGAACACTGAAGCTTTCTTT
cdr3_aa: CASRLTGANTEAFF

v_call: TRBV21-1
clone_size: -
d_call: -
cdr3_length: 20
j_call: TRBJ2-7
cdr3_nt: TGTGCCAGCATTTTCCGCTATACTACGCCTACAGGGGGCGCGCCCTACGAGCAGTACTTC
cdr3_aa: CASIFRYTTPTGGAPYEQYF